This T cell receptor (beta chain) was profiled in a study of CD8+CD57+ T cells in acquired aplastic anemia. Study-wide results and limits: Shared by patients and controls, approximately 28 CD8+ CDR3s were abundant in patients.

V gave up 1 base and J gave up 2 bases, with 9 bases separating them. Germline-derived CDR1 and CDR2 are SGHVS and FQNEAQ. This CDR3 comprises 14 residues. Genomic DNA acted as the template from which TCR beta VDJ combination and CDR3 sequence profiling were carried out. Each CDR3 protein is one row after TCRdb ran MiXCR on the reads. Here the sample spans some 190,000 distinct CDR3 sequences, just over 45% being singletons. This clonotype showed up just a few times. Its matching antigen is unknown. Sequenced material: sorted CD4+, CD8+, or CD8+CD57+ T cells (not recorded which) from PBMCs. J is TRBJ2-7 and V is TRBV7-8; D gene uncertain. The TCR originated in a human donor in good health. CDR3 in DNA: TGTGCCAGCAGCTTAGACCTGGGCCCCTACGAGCAGTACTTC. Its protein is CASSLDLGPYEQYF.